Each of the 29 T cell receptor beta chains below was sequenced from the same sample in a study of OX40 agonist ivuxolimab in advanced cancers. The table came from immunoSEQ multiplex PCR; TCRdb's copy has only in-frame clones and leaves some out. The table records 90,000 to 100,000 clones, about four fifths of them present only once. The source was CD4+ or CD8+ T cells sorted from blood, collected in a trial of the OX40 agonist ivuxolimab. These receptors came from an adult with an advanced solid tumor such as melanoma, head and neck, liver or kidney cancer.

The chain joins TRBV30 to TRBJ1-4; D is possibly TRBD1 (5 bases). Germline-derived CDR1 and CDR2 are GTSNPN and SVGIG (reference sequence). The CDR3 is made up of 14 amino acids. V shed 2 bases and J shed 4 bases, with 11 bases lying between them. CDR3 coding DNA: TGTGCCTGGAGTTCGGGGCTACATAATGAAAAACTGTTTTTT. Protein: CAWSSGLHNEKLFF.

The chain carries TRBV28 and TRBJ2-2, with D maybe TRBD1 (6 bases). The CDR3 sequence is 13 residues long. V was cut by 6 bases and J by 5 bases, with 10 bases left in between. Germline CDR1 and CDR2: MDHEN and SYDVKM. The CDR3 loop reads CASRYRVTGELFF. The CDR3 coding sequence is TGTGCCAGCAGATACAGGGTTACCGGGGAGCTGTTTTTT.

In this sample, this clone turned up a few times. The CDR3 region has the DNA TGCGCCAGCAGCTCAAAGCGGGGCCAAGAGACCCAGTACTTC. Translation gives CASSSKRGQETQYF. This chain links TRBV5-1 with TRBJ2-5, with 7 bases identical to TRBD2. Germline values: CDR1 SGHRS, CDR2 YFSETQ. After removal of 3 bases from V and 1 base from J, the junction contained 3 bases not matched to a gene. The length of the CDR3 is 14 residues.

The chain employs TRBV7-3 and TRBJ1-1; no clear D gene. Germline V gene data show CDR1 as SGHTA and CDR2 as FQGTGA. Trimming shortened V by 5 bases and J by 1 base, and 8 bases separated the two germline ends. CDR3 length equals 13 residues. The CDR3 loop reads CASSRHENTEAFF. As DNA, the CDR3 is TGTGCCAGCAGCAGACACGAGAACACTGAAGCTTTCTTT.

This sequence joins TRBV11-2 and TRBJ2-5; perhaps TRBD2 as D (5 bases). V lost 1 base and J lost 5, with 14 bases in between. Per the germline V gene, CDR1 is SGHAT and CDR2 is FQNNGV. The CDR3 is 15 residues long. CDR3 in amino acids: CASSLVGGGGETQYF. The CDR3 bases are TGTGCCAGCAGCTTAGTTGGCGGAGGTGGGGAGACCCAGTACTTC.

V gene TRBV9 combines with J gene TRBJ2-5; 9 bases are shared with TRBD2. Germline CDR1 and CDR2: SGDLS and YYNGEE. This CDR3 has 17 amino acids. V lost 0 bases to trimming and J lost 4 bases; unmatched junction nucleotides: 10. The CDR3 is CASSVGSSGGFRETQYF. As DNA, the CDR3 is TGTGCCAGCAGCGTAGGTTCAAGCGGGGGGTTTCGAGAGACCCAGTACTTC.

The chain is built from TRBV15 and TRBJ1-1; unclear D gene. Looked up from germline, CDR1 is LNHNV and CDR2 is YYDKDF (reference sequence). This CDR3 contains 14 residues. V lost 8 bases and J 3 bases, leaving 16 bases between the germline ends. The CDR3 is CATGRGLRDTEAFF. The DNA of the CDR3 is TGTGCCACCGGAAGAGGGTTGAGAGACACTGAAGCTTTCTTT.

The chain's CDR3 is CSVGGRNTIYF. The CDR3 nucleotides are TGCAGCGTTGGTGGCAGAAACACCATATATTTT. The chain carries TRBV29-1 and TRBJ1-3; D unresolved. This CDR3 region has 11 residues. Trimming stripped 4 bases from V and 5 bases from J, with 6 bases between. Germline V gives CDR1 SQVTM, CDR2 ANQGSEA.

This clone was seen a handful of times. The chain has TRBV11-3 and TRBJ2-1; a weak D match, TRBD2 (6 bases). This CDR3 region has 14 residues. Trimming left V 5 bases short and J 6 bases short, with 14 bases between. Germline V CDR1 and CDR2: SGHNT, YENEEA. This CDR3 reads CASSPRRRGNEQFF. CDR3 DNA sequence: TGTGCCAGCAGCCCACGTCGGCGGGGCAATGAGCAGTTCTTC.

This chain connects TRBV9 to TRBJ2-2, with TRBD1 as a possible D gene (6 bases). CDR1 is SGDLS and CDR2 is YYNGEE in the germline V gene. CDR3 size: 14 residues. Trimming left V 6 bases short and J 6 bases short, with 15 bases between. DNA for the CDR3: TGTGCCAGCACCAGAACAGGGTTCTCCGGGGAGCTGTTTTTT. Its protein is CASTRTGFSGELFF.

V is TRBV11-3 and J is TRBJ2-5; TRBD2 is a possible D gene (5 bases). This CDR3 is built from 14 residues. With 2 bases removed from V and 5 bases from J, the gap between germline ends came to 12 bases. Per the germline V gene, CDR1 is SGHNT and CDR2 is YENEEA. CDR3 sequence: CASSLRGTRETQYF. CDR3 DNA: TGTGCCAGCAGCTTACGGGGAACTCGCGAGACCCAGTACTTC.

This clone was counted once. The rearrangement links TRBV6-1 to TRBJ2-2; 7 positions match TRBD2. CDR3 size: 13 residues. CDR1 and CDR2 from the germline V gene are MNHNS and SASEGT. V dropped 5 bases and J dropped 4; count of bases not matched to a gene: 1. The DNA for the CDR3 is TGTGCCAGCAGTACTAGCGCCACCGGGGAGCTGTTTTTT. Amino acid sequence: CASSTSATGELFF.

The CDR3 loop is CASSVVSVPDTQYF. The CDR3 DNA follows: TGTGCCAGCAGCGTAGTGTCTGTTCCAGATACGCAGTATTTT. The chain combines TRBV9 with TRBJ2-3; D is uncertain. The CDR3 is 14 amino acids. Trimming took 0 bases from V and 4 from J, leaving 9 bases between them. Germline CDR1 and CDR2: SGDLS and YYNGEE.

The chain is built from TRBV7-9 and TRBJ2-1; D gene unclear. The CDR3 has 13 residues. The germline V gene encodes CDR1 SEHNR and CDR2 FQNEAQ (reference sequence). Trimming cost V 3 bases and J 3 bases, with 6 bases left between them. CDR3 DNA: TGTGCCAGCAGCTTGGGCAGCTACAATGAGCAGTTCTTC. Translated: CASSLGSYNEQFF.

CDR3 nucleotides: TGTGCCAGCAGCATCCGCACTAACTCTGGAAACACCATATATTTT. This codes for CASSIRTNSGNTIYF. This chain links TRBV6-5 with TRBJ1-3; D gene uncertain. Trimming cost V 6 bases and J 0 bases, with 12 bases left between them. Germline lookup yields CDR1 MNHEY and CDR2 SVGAGI. This CDR3 is built from 15 residues.

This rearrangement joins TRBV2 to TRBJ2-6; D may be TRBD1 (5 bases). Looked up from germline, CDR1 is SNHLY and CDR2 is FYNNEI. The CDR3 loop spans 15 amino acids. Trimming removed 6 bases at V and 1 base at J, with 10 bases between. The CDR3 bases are TGTGCCAGCAGACGACAGTTATCTGGGGCCAACGTCCTGACTTTC. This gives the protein CASRRQLSGANVLTF.

CDR3 nucleotide sequence: TGTGCCAGCAGCGCCGACAGGGGCCTCTACGAGCAGTACTTC. It specifies CASSADRGLYEQYF. The rearrangement joins TRBV11-1 to TRBJ2-7, with 8 nucleotides matching TRBD1. The CDR3 length is 14 residues. Germline assignment: CDR1 SGHAT and CDR2 FQDESV (reference sequence). V shed 5 bases, J shed 3 bases, and the junction held 6 bases outside the gene matches.

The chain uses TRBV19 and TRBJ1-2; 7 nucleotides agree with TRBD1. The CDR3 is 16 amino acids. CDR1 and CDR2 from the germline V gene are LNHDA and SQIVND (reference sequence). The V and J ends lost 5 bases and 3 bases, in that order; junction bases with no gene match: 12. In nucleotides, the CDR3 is TGTGCCAGTAGTCCCATCCGAACAGGGGCAGACTATGGCTACACCTTC. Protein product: CASSPIRTGADYGYTF. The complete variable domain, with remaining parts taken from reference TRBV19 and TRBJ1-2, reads DGGITQSPKYLFRKEGQNVTLSCEQNLNHDAMYWYRQDPGQGLRLIYYSQIVNDFQKGDIAEGYSVSREKKESFPLTVTSAQKNPTAFYLCASSPIRTGADYGYTFGSGTRLTVV.

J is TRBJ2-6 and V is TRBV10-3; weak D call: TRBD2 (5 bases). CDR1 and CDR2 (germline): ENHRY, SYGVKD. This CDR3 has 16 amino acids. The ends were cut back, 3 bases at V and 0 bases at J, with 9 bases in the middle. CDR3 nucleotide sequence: TGTGCCATCAGTGACCCCGGACTCTCTGGGGCCAACGTCCTGACTTTC. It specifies CAISDPGLSGANVLTF.

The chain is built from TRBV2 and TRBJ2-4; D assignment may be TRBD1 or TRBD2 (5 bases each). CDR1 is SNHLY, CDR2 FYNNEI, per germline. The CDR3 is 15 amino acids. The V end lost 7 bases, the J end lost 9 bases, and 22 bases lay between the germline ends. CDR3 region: CASTVTPGARLIQYF. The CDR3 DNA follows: TGTGCCAGCACGGTCACCCCCGGGGCCCGACTCATTCAGTACTTC.

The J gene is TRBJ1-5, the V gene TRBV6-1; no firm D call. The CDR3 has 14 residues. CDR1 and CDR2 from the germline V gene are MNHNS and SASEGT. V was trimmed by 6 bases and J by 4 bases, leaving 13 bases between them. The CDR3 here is CASRLGSVNQPQHF. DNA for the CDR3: TGTGCCAGCAGACTTGGTTCTGTAAATCAGCCCCAGCATTTT.

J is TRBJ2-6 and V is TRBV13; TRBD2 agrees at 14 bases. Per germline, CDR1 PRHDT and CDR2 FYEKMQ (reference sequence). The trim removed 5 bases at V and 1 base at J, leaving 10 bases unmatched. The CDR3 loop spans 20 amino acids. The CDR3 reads CASSRYLRTSGRSGANVLTF. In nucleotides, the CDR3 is TGTGCCAGCAGCCGCTATCTCCGGACTAGCGGGAGGTCTGGGGCCAACGTCCTGACTTTC.

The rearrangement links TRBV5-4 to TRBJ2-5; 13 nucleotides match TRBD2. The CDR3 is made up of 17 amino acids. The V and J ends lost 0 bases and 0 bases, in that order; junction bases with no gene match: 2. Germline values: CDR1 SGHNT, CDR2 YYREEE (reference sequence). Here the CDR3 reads CASSLGGLAGDQETQYF. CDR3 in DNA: TGTGCCAGCAGCTTGGGCGGACTAGCGGGGGACCAAGAGACCCAGTACTTC.

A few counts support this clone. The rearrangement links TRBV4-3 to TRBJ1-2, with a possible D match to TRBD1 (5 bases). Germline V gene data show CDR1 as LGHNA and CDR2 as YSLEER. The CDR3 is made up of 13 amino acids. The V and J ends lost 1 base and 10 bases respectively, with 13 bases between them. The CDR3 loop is CASSQAEDRDYTF. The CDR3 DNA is TGCGCCAGCAGCCAAGCCGAAGACAGAGACTACACCTTC.

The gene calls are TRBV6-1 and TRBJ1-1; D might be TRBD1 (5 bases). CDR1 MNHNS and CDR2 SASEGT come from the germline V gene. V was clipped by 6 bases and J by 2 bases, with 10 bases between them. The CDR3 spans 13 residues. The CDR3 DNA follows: TGTGCCAGCAGACCCCAGGGTAACACTGAAGCTTTCTTT. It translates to CASRPQGNTEAFF.

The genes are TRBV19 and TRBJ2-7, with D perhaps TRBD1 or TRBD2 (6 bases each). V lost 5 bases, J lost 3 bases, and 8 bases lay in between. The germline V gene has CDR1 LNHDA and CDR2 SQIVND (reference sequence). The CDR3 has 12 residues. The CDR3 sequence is CASSGGLYEQYF. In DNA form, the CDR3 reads TGTGCCAGTAGTGGGGGGCTCTACGAGCAGTACTTC.

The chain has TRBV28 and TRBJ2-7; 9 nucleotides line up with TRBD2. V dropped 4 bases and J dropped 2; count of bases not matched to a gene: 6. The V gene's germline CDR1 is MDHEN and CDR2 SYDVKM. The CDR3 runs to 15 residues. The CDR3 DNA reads TGTGCCAGCAGTTCCGCGGGGGGGGGCGCCTACGAGCAGTACTTC. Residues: CASSSAGGGAYEQYF.

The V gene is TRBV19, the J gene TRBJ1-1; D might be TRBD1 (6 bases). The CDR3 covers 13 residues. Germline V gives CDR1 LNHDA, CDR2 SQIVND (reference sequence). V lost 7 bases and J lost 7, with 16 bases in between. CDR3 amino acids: CASTQGSPIEAFF. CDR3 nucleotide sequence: TGTGCCAGTACTCAGGGGAGTCCTATTGAAGCTTTCTTT.

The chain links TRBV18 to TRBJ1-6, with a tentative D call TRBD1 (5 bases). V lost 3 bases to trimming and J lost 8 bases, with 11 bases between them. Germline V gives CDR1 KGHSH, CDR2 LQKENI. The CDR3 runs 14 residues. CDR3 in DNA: TGTGCCAGCTCACCCGCCAGGGAACATTCACCCCTCCACTTT. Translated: CASSPAREHSPLHF.